This entry concerns a single TCR beta chain. This record comes from a study of shared clonotypes between healthy human individuals. For the study at large: Donors were two women and a few men aged 18 to 49.

As processed by the authors: From ImmunoSEQ came sequences covering only the junction and carrying no quality scores, so filtering differed. Repertoires were generated with immunoSEQ multiplex PCR, while TCRdb's copy carries only in-frame clones and drops some. D and trimming come from the DNA, and the V and J calls and clone size come from that table. The sample has 470,000 or so clones; roughly 80% are singletons. Every donor was a Caucasian adult from Nashville, Tennessee. This CDR3 comprises 16 residues. The V gene's germline CDR1 is SGHDT and CDR2 YYEEEE. Trimming shortened V by 4 bases and J by 0 bases, and 15 bases separated the two germline ends.

The sample comprised PBMCs. This chain joins TRBV5-6 and TRBJ2-3, with D maybe TRBD2 (5 bases). This receptor was taken from a woman aged 40 to 50 in good health. Some clones in this sample may be carry-over from other donors' samples. CDR3 protein: CASSNLRGPSTDTQYF. The CDR3 DNA sequence: TGTGCCAGCAGCAACTTAAGAGGGCCAAGCACAGATACGCAGTATTTT.